This T cell receptor beta chain was observed in a study of graft-versus-host responses after intestinal transplantation. Study information: All of the recipients had induction that used anti-thymocyte globulin, then tacrolimus and steroids for approximately 3 years.

Libraries were prepared by immunoSEQ multiplex PCR; TCRdb keeps only in-frame clonotypes and omits some of them. Of fewer than 20,000 clones detected, roughly 81% appear once; the ten largest clones hold around 3.5%. Investigators treated the graft tissue so that it released intraepithelial and lamina propria lymphocytes. The germline V gene encodes CDR1 MNHEY and CDR2 SVGAGI. The CDR3 is made up of 14 amino acids. V was cut by 2 bases and J by 11 bases, with 18 bases left in between. The sequence was collected from a human patient who received an intestinal transplant, so some T cells may come from the graft donor. The chain joins TRBV6-5 to TRBJ1-1; D gene ambiguous. The input for sequencing was ileum tissue, taken 14 days after transplant. This chain's CDR3 is CASSYAGGKLMAFF. In DNA form, the CDR3 reads TGTGCCAGCAGTTACGCAGGCGGAAAGCTAATGGCTTTCTTT.